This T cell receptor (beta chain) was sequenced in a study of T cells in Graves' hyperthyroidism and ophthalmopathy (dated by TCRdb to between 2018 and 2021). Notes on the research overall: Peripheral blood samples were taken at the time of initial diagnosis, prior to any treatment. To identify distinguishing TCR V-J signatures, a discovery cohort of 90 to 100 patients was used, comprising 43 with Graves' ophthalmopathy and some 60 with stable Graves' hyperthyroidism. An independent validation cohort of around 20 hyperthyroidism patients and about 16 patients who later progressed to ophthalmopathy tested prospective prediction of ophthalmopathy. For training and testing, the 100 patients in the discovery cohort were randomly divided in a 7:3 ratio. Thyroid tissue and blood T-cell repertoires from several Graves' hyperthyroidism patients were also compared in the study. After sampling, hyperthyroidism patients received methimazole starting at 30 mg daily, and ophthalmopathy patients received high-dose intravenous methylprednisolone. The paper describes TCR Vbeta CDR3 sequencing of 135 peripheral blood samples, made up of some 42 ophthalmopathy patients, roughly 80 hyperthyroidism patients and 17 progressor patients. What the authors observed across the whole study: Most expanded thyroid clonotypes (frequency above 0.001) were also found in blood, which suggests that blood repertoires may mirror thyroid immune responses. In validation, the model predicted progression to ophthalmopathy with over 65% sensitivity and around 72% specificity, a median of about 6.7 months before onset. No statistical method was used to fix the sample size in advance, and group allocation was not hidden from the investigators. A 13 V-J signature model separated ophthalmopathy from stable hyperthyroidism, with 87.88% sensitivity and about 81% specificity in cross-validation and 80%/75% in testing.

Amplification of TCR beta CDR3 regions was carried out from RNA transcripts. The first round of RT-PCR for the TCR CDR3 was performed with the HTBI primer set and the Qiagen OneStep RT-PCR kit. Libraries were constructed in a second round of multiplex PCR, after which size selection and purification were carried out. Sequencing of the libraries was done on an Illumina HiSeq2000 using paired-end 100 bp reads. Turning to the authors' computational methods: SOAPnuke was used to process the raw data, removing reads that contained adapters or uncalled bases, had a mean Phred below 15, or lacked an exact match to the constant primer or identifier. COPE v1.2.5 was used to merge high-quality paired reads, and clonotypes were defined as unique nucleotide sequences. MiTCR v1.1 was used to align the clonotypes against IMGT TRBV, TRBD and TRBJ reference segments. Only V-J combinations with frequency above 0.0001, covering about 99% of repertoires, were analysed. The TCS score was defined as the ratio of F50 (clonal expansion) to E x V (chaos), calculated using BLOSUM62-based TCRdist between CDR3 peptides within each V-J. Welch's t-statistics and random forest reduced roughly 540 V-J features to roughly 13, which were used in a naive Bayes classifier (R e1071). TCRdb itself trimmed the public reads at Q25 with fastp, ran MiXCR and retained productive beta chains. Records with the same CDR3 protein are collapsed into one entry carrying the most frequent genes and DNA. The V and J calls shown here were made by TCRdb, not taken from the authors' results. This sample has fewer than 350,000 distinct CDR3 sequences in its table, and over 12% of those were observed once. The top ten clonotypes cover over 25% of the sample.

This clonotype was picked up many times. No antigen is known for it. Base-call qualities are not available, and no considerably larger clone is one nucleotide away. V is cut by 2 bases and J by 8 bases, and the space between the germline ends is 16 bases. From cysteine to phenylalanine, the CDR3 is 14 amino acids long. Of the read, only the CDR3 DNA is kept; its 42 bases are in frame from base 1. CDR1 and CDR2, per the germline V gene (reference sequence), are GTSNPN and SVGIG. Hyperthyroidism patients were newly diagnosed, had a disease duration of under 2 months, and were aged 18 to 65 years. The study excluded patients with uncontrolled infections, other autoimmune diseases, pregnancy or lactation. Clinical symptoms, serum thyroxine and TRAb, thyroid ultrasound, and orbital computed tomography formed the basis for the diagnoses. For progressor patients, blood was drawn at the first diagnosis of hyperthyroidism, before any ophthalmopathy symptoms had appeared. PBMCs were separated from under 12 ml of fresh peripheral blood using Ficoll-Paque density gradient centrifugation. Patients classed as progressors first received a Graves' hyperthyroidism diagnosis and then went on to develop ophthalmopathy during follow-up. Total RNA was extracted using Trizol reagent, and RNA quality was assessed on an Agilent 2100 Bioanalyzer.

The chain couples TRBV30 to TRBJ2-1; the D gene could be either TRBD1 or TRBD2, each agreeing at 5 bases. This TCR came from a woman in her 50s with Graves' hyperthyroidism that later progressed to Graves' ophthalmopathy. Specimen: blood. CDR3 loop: CAWSPLGGGYEQFF. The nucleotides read TGTGCCTGGAGTCCACTCGGTGGGGGTTATGAGCAGTTCTTC.